These 11 T cell receptor beta chains share one sample of origin, sequenced in a study of blood T cell repertoires in COVID-19. This table comes from immunoSEQ multiplex PCR, and its TCRdb copy is limited to in-frame clones, with some not included. The sample holds fewer than 200,000 clones, more than 80% seen once. Source material: peripheral blood. Source of these receptors: an elderly woman with COVID-19, enrolled during active disease.

This clone was recorded once. The chain links TRBV5-1 to TRBJ1-6, with D possibly matching TRBD1 (5 bases). Trimming cost V 2 bases and J 8 bases, with 8 bases left between them. CDR3 length: 13 residues. Germline V gene lookup returns CDR1 SGHRS and CDR2 YFSETQ. Here the CDR3 reads CASSFTGDSPLHF. CDR3 DNA: TGCGCCAGCAGCTTTACAGGTGATTCACCCCTCCACTTT.

V is TRBV18 and J is TRBJ2-7; possible D gene TRBD1, 6 bases. Germline V gene sequence: CDR1 KGHSH, CDR2 LQKENI. The ends were cut back, 2 bases at V and 4 bases at J, with 9 bases in the middle. The CDR3 contains 13 residues. CDR3: CASSPGGSYEQYF. CDR3 in DNA: TGTGCCAGCTCACCAGGGGGCAGTTACGAGCAGTACTTC.

The chain links TRBV19 to TRBJ1-6, with D hard to call. This CDR3 is 15 amino acids long. The germline V gene encodes CDR1 LNHDA and CDR2 SQIVND (reference sequence). V was clipped by 7 bases and J by 1 base, with 11 bases between them. CDR3 amino acids: CASTSRESYNSPLHF. As DNA, the CDR3 is TGTGCCAGTACGAGTCGGGAGTCCTATAATTCACCCCTCCACTTT.

Ten or more counts support this clone. The identical CDR3 is also encoded by other nucleotide sequences in the sample. The rearrangement joins TRBV5-1 to TRBJ1-1; no reliable D call. The CDR3 totals 13 residues. Germline V CDR1 and CDR2: SGHRS, YFSETQ. The V and J ends lost 1 base and 4 bases respectively, with 8 bases between them. DNA of the CDR3: TGCGCCAGCAGCTTGTGGCGGGGCACTGAAGCTTTCTTT. It codes for CASSLWRGTEAFF. Full variable domain (outside the CDR3, taken from reference TRBV5-1 and TRBJ1-1): KAGVTQTPRYLIKTRGQQVTLSCSPISGHRSVSWYQQTPGQGLQFLFEYFSETQRNKGNFPGRFSGRQFSNSRSEMNVSTLELGDSALYLCASSLWRGTEAFFGQGTRLTVV.

This clone was detected only a few times. V is TRBV29-1 and J is TRBJ1-1; possibly TRBD1 for D (5 bases). With 6 bases removed from V and 10 bases from J, the gap between germline ends came to 18 bases. This CDR3 contains 12 residues. Germline V gene lookup returns CDR1 SQVTM and CDR2 ANQGSEA. The CDR3 sequence is CSVQRGGTVAFF. As DNA, the CDR3 is TGCAGCGTCCAACGCGGGGGGACCGTAGCTTTCTTT. Filled out from reference TRBV29-1 and TRBJ1-1, the complete variable domain reads SAVISQKPSRDICQRGTSLTIQCQVDSQVTMMFWYRQQPGQSLTLIATANQGSEATYESGFVIDKFPISRPNLTFSTLTVSNMSPEDSSIYLCSVQRGGTVAFFGQGTRLTVV.

This chain joins TRBV28 and TRBJ1-2; TRBD1 agrees at 9 bases. V gave up 4 bases and J gave up 6 bases; unmatched junction bases: 6. The germline V gene has CDR1 MDHEN and CDR2 SYDVKM. The CDR3 consists of 14 residues. The CDR3 DNA sequence: TGTGCCAGCAGTTCCGGACAGGGGAAGGATGGCTACACCTTC. Amino acid sequence: CASSSGQGKDGYTF.

The J gene is TRBJ2-6, the V gene TRBV2; 7 nucleotides line up with TRBD1. The CDR3 is 19 residues long. Germline CDR1 is SNHLY and CDR2 is FYNNEI. The ends lost 4 bases at V and 4 bases at J; junction bases unmatched: 16. The CDR3 coding sequence is TGTGCCAGCAGTGCGCCTTCGGGACAGTTTTCCCCAGGGGCCAACGTCCTGACTTTC. It yields the protein CASSAPSGQFSPGANVLTF.

The chain recombines TRBV24-1 with TRBJ2-3; 8 nucleotides align to TRBD2. This CDR3 is built from 16 residues. The junction had 10 bases not matched to a gene; V was cut back by 4 bases and J by 5 bases. In germline, CDR1 is KGHDR, CDR2 SFDVKD. The CDR3, as DNA: TGTGCCACCAGTGACCCGCGGGGGGCGACTAAAGATACGCAGTATTTT. This codes for CATSDPRGATKDTQYF.

The chain recombines TRBV6-5 with TRBJ2-3, with D possibly matching TRBD2 (6 bases). V was shortened by 8 bases and J by 1 base, with 13 bases between the two germline ends. CDR1 is MNHEY and CDR2 is SVGAGI in the germline V gene. The CDR3 length is 14 residues. The CDR3 loop is CASGRTWGTDTQYF. CDR3 in DNA: TGTGCCAGCGGGAGGACCTGGGGCACAGATACGCAGTATTTT.

Of note for this clone: A far larger clone is only one base removed, so a read error is likely. The V gene is TRBV11-2, the J gene TRBJ1-1, with no clear D. CDR1 and CDR2 from the germline V gene are SGHAT and FQNNGV. Trimming left V 1 base short and J 1 base short, with 4 bases between. The CDR3 extends over 13 amino acids. CDR3 sequence reads: CASSLGRNTEAFF. DNA for the CDR3: TGTGCCAGCAGCTTAGGCAGGAACACTGAAGCTTTCTTT. Filled out from reference TRBV11-2 and TRBJ1-1, the complete variable domain reads EAGVAQSPRYKIIEKRQSVAFWCNPISGHATLYWYQQILGQGPKLLIQFQNNGVVDDSQLPKDRFSAERLKGVDSTLKIQPAKLEDSAVYLCASSLGRNTEAFFGQGTRLTVV.

The V and J genes are TRBV19 and TRBJ1-6; D unclear. Germline V gives CDR1 LNHDA, CDR2 SQIVND (reference sequence). The V gene lost 3 bases and the J gene lost 0 bases, with 9 bases spanning the gap. This CDR3 has 16 amino acids. The CDR3, as DNA: TGTGCCAGTAGTATGGTGTACAGCTCCTATAATTCACCCCTCCACTTT. It yields the protein CASSMVYSSYNSPLHF. The whole variable domain, remainder taken from reference TRBV19 and TRBJ1-6, is DGGITQSPKYLFRKEGQNVTLSCEQNLNHDAMYWYRQDPGQGLRLIYYSQIVNDFQKGDIAEGYSVSREKKESFPLTVTSAQKNPTAFYLCASSMVYSSYNSPLHFGNGTRLTVT.